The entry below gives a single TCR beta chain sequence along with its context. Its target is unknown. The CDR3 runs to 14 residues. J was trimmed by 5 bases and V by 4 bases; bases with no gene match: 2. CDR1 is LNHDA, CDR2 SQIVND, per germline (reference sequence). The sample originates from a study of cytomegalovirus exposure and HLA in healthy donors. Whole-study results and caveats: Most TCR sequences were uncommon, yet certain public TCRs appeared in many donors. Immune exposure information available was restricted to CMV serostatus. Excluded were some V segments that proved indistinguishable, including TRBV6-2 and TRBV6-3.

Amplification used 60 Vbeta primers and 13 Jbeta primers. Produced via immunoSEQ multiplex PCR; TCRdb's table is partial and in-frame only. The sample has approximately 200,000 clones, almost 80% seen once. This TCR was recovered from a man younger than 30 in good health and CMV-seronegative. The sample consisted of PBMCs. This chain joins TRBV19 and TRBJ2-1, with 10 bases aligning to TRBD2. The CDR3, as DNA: TGTGCCAGTAGTAGGCTAGCGGGGGACAATGAGCAGTTCTTC. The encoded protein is CASSRLAGDNEQFF.